This record covers a single TCR beta chain. The data stem from a study of technical replicates of blood from a handful of donors. TCRdb keeps only in-frame clones here, not all; method: immunoSEQ multiplex PCR. Counted here are about 15,000 clones, more than 75% occurring once; the ten biggest clones make up more than 9%. V dropped 5 bases and J dropped 8; count of bases not matched to a gene: 12. Germline lookup yields CDR1 SGHNT and CDR2 YENEEA. The CDR3 has 15 amino acids. The TCR originated in a human donor in good health. Sample: PBMCs. The chain recombines TRBV11-3 with TRBJ2-1; TRBD2 matches at 7 bases. CDR3 nucleotide sequence: TGTGCCAGCAGCAGATCAGCGGGGACGGGCGATGAGCAGTTCTTC. Protein product: CASSRSAGTGDEQFF.